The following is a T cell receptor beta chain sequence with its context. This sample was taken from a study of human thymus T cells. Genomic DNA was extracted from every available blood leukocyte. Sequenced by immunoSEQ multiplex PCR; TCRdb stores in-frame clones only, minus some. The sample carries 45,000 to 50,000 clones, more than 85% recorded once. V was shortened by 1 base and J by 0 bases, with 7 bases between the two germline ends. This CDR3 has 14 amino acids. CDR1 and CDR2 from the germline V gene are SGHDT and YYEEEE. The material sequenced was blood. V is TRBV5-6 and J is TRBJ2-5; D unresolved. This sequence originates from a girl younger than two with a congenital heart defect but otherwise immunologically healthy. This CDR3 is CASSLTDYQETQYF. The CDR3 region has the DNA TGTGCCAGCAGCTTGACGGATTACCAAGAGACCCAGTACTTC.